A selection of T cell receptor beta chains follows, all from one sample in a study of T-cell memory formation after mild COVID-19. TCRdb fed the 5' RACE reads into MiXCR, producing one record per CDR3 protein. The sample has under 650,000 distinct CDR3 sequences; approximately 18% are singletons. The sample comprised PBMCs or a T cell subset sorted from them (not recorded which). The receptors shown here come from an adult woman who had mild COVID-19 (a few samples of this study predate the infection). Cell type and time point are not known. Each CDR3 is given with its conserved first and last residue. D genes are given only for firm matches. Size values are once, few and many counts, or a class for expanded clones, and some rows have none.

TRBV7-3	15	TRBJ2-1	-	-	CASSFSASSYNEQFF	TGTGCCAGCAGCTTCAGCGCTAGCTCCTACAATGAGCAGTTCTTC
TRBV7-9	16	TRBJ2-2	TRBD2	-	CASSPLGREDTGELFF	TGTGCCAGCAGCCCCCTGGGGCGGGAGGACACCGGGGAGCTGTTTTTT
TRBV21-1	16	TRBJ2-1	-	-	CASSSFSEGPVNEQFF	TGTGCCAGCAGCAGCTTTTCAGAAGGCCCAGTCAATGAGCAGTTCTTC
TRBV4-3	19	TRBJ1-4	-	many	CASSQDNTDRAATNEKLFF	TGCGCCAGCAGCCAAGATAACACAGACCGAGCTGCAACTAATGAAAAACTGTTTTTT
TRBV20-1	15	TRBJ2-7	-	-	CSARDALGGTYEQYF	TGCAGTGCTAGAGATGCATTGGGGGGAACCTACGAGCAGTACTTC
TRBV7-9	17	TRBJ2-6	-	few	CASSYYAGTSGANVLTF	TGTGCCAGCAGCTATTATGCCGGGACGAGTGGGGCCAACGTCCTGACTTTC
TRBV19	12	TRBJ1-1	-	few	CASRHGDTEAFF	TGTGCCAGTAGACATGGGGACACTGAAGCTTTCTTT
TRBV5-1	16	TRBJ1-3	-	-	CASSLEGRASGNTIYF	TGCGCCAGCAGCTTGGAAGGGAGGGCCTCTGGAAACACCATATATTTT
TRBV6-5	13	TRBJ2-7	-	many	CASSYSPFDEQYF	TGTGCCAGCAGTTACTCCCCCTTCGACGAGCAGTACTTC
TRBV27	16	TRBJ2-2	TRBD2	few	CASFLVASGNTGELFF	TGTGCCAGCTTCCTGGTTGCTAGCGGGAACACCGGGGAGCTGTTTTTT
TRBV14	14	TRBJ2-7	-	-	CASSQVGLRYEQYF	TGTGCCAGCAGCCAAGTAGGTCTCCGCTACGAGCAGTACTTC
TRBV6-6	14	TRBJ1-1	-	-	CASTYQGLDTEAFF	TGTGCCAGCACTTATCAGGGGCTGGACACTGAAGCTTTCTTT
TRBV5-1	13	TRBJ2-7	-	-	CASIYGTFYEQYF	TGCGCCAGCATCTACGGGACCTTCTACGAGCAGTACTTC
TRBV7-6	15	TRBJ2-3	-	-	CASSLGSSSTDTQYF	TGTGCCAGCAGCTTAGGGTCTTCTAGCACAGATACGCAGTATTTT
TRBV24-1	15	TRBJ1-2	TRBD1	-	CATSGTDRGFHGYTF	TGTGCCACCAGTGGAACGGACAGGGGATTTCATGGCTACACCTTC
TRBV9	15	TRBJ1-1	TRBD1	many	CASSVGGGGNTEAFF	TGTGCCAGCAGCGTAGGAGGGGGCGGGAACACTGAAGCTTTCTTT
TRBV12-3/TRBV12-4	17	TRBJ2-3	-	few	CASSRELQTTSTDTQYF	TGTGCCAGCAGTCGAGAGCTTCAAACAACTAGCACAGATACGCAGTATTTT
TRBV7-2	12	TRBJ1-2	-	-	CASRPPGHGYTF	TGTGCCAGCAGACCCCCGGGCCATGGCTACACCTTC
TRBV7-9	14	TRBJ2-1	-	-	CASNSRVALGEQFF	TGTGCCAGCAATTCGAGAGTCGCTCTGGGTGAGCAGTTCTTC
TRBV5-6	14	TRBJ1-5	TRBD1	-	CASSSRGLFQPQHF	TGTGCCAGCAGCTCCAGGGGGCTTTTTCAGCCCCAGCATTTT
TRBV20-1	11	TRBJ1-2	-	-	CSARYRDGYTF	TGCAGTGCTAGGTATCGGGATGGCTACACCTTC
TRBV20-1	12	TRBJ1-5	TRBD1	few	CSARNQGGPQHF	TGCAGTGCTAGGAATCAGGGGGGGCCCCAGCATTTT
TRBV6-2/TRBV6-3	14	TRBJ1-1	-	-	CASSYAPVNTEAFF	TGTGCCAGCAGTTACGCGCCAGTGAACACTGAAGCTTTCTTT
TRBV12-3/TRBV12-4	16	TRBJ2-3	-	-	CASSPPGGAGTDTQYF	TGTGCCAGCAGTCCGCCCGGCGGGGCAGGGACAGATACGCAGTATTTT
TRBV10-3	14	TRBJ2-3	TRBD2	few	CAIGSGRGTDTQYF	TGTGCCATCGGTAGCGGGAGGGGCACAGATACGCAGTATTTT
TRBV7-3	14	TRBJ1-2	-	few	CASSSSRADYGYTF	TGTGCCAGCAGCTCCTCGAGGGCCGACTATGGCTACACCTTC
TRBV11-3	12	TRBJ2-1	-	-	CASSQTPIEQFF	TGTGCCAGCAGCCAGACTCCTATCGAGCAGTTCTTC
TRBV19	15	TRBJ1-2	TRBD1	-	CASSIAGGASNGYTF	TGTGCCAGTAGTATCGCAGGGGGCGCCTCGAATGGCTACACCTTC
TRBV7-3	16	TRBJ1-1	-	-	CASSLIGARLNTEAFF	TGTGCCAGCAGCTTAATTGGGGCTCGGCTGAACACTGAAGCTTTCTTT
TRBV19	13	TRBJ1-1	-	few	CASLRAGHSEAFF	TGTGCCAGCCTGAGGGCCGGGCATTCTGAAGCTTTCTTT
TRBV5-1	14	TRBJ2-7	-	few	CASSVGGNSYEQYF	TGCGCCAGCAGCGTTGGAGGGAACTCCTACGAGCAGTACTTC
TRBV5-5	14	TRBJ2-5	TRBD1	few	CASSSDRAQETQYF	TGTGCCAGCAGCTCAGACAGGGCCCAAGAGACCCAGTACTTC
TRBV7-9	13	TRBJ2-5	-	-	CASSHSLLETQYF	TGTGCCAGCAGCCACAGCTTATTGGAGACCCAGTACTTC